These 7 T cell receptor beta chains came from one sample sequenced in a study of cytomegalovirus exposure and HLA in healthy donors. The PCR employed 60 Vbeta primers together with 13 Jbeta primers. Generated by immunoSEQ multiplex PCR, the TCRdb table keeps only in-frame clones and is missing some. The sample lists some 150,000 clones; roughly 80% were seen once. Material for sequencing was PBMCs. The receptor source for this set is a female donor in good health and CMV-seronegative.

This clone was picked up a small number of times. The chain is built from TRBV6-1 and TRBJ1-5, with TRBD1 as a possible D gene (6 bases). Germline CDR1 reads MNHNS; CDR2 reads SASEGT. Trimming stripped 7 bases from V and 5 bases from J, with 12 bases between. There are 13 residues in the CDR3. This chain's CDR3 is CASKGESDQPQHF. CDR3 coding DNA: TGTGCCAGCAAGGGGGAATCGGATCAGCCCCAGCATTTT.

The chain has TRBV5-1 and TRBJ2-2; D possibly corresponds to TRBD1 (5 bases). CDR1 SGHRS and CDR2 YFSETQ come from the germline V gene. This CDR3 has 15 residues. The V and J ends lost 4 bases and 5 bases respectively, with 15 bases between them. CDR3 sequence (DNA): TGCGCCAGCAGCCAAGGGTCAGGGCGGACCGGGGAGCTGTTTTTT. Residues: CASSQGSGRTGELFF.

The chain employs TRBV6-5 and TRBJ2-7, with TRBD2 matching over 13 bases. Germline trimming cut 4 bases from V and 1 base from J; bases unmatched to any gene: 4. The CDR3 runs 16 residues. CDR1 and CDR2 from the germline V gene are MNHEY and SVGAGI. CDR3 region: CASSWGLAGSSYEQYF. In DNA, the CDR3 is TGTGCCAGCAGTTGGGGACTAGCGGGAAGTTCCTACGAGCAGTACTTC.

This clone showed up just a few times. J is TRBJ2-1 and V is TRBV5-1, with D tentatively TRBD1 (8 bases). Looked up from germline, CDR1 is SGHRS and CDR2 is YFSETQ. CDR3 length: 12 amino acids. V lost 4 bases and J lost 15, with 17 bases in between. The CDR3 protein is CASSPTGGVGFF. The CDR3, as DNA: TGCGCCAGCAGCCCTACAGGGGGGGTCGGGTTCTTC.

This clone was detected a few times. The rearrangement links TRBV6-1 to TRBJ2-7; 15 bases map to TRBD2. After removal of 4 bases from V and 2 bases from J, the junction contained 9 bases not matched to a gene. Germline V CDR1 and CDR2: MNHNS, SASEGT. The CDR3 spans 18 residues. In nucleotides, the CDR3 is TGTGCCAGCAGTGGCCGGACTAGCGGGAGGGCCGGGACCTACGAGCAGTACTTC. Its protein product is CASSGRTSGRAGTYEQYF.

V usage is TRBV5-1 and J usage is TRBJ2-5; 13 positions agree with TRBD2. V lost 0 bases and J lost 6; bases outside the gene matches: 8. Germline-derived CDR1 and CDR2 are SGHRS and YFSETQ. CDR3 length: 17 residues. This CDR3 is CASSLGGLAGRGKTQYF. The CDR3 DNA reads TGCGCCAGCAGCTTGGGGGGACTAGCGGGAAGGGGAAAGACCCAGTACTTC.

The chain recombines TRBV28 with TRBJ1-5, with TRBD1 matching 9 bases. CDR3 length: 16 amino acids. Germline CDR1 and CDR2: MDHEN and SYDVKM. J lost 0 bases, V lost 5 bases, and 5 bases had no gene match. CDR3 amino acids: CASSLTGGYSNQPQHF. The CDR3 DNA reads as TGTGCCAGCAGTCTAACAGGGGGCTATAGCAATCAGCCCCAGCATTTT.